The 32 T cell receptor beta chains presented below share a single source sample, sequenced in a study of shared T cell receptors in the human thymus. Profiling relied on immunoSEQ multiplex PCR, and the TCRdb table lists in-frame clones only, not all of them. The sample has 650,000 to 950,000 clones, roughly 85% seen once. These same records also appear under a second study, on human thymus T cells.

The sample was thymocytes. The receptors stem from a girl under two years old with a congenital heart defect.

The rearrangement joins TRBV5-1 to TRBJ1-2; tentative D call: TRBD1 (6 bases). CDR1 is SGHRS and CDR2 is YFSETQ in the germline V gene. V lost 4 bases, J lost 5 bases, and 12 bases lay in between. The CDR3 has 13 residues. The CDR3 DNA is TGCGCCAGCAGCATTTCCAGGGGATATGGCTACACCTTC. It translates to CASSISRGYGYTF. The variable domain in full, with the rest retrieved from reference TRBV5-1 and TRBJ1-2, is KAGVTQTPRYLIKTRGQQVTLSCSPISGHRSVSWYQQTPGQGLQFLFEYFSETQRNKGNFPGRFSGRQFSNSRSEMNVSTLELGDSALYLCASSISRGYGYTFGSGTRLTVV.

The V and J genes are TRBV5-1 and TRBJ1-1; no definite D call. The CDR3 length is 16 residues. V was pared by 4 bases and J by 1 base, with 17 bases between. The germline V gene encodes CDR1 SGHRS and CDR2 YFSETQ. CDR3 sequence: CASSRGIREENTEAFF. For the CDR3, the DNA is TGCGCCAGCAGCCGCGGGATCAGAGAGGAGAACACTGAAGCTTTCTTT.

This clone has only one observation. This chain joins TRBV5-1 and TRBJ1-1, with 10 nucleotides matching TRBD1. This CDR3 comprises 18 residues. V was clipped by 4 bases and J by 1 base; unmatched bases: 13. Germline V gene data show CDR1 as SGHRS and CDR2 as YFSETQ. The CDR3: CASSRAIPGQGENTEAFF. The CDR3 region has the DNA TGCGCCAGCAGCCGTGCTATACCTGGACAGGGGGAGAACACTGAAGCTTTCTTT. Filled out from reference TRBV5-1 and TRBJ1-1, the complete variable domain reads KAGVTQTPRYLIKTRGQQVTLSCSPISGHRSVSWYQQTPGQGLQFLFEYFSETQRNKGNFPGRFSGRQFSNSRSEMNVSTLELGDSALYLCASSRAIPGQGENTEAFFGQGTRLTVV.

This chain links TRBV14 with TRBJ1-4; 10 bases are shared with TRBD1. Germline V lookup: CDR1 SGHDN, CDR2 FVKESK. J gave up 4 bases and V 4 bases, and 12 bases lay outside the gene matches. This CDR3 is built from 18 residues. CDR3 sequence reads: CASSRARVGTGDNEKLFF. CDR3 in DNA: TGTGCCAGCAGCCGAGCCCGGGTTGGGACAGGGGATAATGAAAAACTGTTTTTT.

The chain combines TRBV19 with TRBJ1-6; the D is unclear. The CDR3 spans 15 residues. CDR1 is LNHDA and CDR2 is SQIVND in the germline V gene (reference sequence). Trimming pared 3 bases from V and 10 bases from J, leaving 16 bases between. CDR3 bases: TGTGCCAGTAGTATGTCGCCGGGAATTGAGTCACCCCTCCACTTT. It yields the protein CASSMSPGIESPLHF.

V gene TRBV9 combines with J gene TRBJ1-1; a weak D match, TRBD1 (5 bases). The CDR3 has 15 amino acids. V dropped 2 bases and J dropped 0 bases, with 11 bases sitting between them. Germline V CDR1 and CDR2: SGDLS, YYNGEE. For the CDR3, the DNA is TGTGCCAGCAGCGTTATGGGGGGGATGAACACTGAAGCTTTCTTT. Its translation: CASSVMGGMNTEAFF.

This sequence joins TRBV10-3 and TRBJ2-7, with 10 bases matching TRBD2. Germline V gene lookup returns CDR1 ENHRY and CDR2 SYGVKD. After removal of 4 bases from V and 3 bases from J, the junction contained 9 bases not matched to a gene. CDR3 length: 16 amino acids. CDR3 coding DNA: TGTGCCATCAGTGCTAATCGGACTAGCGGCGTCTACGAGCAGTACTTC. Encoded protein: CAISANRTSGVYEQYF.

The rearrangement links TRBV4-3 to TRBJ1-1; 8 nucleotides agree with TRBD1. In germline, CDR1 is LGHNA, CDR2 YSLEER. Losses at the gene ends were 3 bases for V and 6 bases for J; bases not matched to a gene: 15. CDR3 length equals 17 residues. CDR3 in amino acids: CASSHVTGAQGGSEAFF. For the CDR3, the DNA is TGCGCCAGCAGCCACGTGACAGGGGCGCAGGGGGGATCTGAAGCTTTCTTT.

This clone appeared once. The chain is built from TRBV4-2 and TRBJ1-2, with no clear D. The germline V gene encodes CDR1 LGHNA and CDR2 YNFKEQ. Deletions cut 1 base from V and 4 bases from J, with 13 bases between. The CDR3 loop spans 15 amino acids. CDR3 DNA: TGTGCCAGCAGCCAAGTAGGGCGGAGGGTCTATGGCTACACCTTC. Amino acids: CASSQVGRRVYGYTF.

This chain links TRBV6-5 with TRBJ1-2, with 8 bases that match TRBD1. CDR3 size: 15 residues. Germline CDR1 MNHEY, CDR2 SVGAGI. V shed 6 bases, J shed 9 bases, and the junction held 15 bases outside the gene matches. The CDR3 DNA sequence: TGTGCCAGCAGGATCACACGGGACAGGCGGATACGCTACACCTTC. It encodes CASRITRDRRIRYTF.

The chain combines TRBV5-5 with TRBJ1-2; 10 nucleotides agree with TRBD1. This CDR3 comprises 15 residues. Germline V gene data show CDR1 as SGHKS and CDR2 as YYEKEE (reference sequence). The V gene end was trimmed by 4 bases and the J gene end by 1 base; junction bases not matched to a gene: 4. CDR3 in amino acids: CASSGRTGGNYGYTF. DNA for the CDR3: TGTGCCAGCAGCGGGAGGACAGGGGGTAACTATGGCTACACCTTC.

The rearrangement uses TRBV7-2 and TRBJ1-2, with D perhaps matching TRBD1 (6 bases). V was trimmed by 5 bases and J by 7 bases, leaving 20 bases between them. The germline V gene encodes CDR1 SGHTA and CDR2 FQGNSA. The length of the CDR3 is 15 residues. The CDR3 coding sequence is TGTGCCAGCAGCACCGTACAGGGACGGATGGCTGGCTACACCTTC. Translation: CASSTVQGRMAGYTF. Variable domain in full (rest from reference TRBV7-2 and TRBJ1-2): GAGVSQSPSNKVTEKGKDVELRCDPISGHTALYWYRQSLGQGLEFLIYFQGNSAPDKSGLPSDRFSAERTGGSVSTLTIQRTQQEDSAVYLCASSTVQGRMAGYTFGSGTRLTVV.

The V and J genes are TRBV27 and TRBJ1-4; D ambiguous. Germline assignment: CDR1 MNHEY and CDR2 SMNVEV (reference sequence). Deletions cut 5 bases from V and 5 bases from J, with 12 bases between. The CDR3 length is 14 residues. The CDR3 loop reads CASSPTRGNEKLFF. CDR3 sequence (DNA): TGTGCCAGCAGTCCTACCCGGGGAAATGAAAAACTGTTTTTT.

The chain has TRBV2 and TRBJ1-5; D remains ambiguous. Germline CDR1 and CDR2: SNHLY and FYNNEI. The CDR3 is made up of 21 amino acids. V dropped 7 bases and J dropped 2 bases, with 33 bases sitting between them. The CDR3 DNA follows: TGTGCCAGCAAGGGCCCCCGTGGAGGTTTGGACCGACCGAGGGGCAATCAGCCCCAGCATTTT. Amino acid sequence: CASKGPRGGLDRPRGNQPQHF.

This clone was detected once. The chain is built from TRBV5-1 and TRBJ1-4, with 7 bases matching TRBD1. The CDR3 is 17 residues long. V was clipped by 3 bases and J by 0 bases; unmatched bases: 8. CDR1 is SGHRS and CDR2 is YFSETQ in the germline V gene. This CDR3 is CASSWWTGKTTNEKLFF. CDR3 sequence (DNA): TGCGCCAGCAGCTGGTGGACAGGAAAGACAACTAATGAAAAACTGTTTTTT.

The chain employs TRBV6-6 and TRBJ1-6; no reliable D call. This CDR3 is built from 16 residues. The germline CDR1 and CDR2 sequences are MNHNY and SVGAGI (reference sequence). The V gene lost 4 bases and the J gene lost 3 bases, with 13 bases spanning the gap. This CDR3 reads CASSSLTPFYNSPLHF. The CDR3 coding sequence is TGTGCCAGCAGTTCCCTGACACCTTTCTATAATTCACCCCTCCACTTT.

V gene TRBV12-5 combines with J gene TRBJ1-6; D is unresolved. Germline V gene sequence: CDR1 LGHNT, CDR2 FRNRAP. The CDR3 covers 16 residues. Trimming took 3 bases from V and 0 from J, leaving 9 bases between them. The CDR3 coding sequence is TGTGCTAGTGGTTTCCGGGTCCTCTCCTATAATTCACCCCTCCACTTT. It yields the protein CASGFRVLSYNSPLHF.

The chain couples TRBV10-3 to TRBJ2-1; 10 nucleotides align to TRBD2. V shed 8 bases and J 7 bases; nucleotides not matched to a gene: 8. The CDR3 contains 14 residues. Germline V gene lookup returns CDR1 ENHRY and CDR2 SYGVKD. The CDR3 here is CAIRQRGGLNEQFF. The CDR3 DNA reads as TGTGCCATCCGGCAGCGGGGGGGCTTAAATGAGCAGTTCTTC.

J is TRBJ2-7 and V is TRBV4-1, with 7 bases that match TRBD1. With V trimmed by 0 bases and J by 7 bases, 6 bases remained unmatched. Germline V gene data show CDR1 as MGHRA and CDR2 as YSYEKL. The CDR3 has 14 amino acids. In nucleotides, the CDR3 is TGCGCCAGCAGCCAAGACAGGGGGTACGGGGAGCAGTACTTC. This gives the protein CASSQDRGYGEQYF.

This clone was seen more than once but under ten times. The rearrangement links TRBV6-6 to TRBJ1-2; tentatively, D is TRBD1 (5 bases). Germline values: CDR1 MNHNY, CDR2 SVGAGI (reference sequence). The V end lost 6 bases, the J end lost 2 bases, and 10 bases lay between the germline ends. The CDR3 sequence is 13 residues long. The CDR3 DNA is TGTGCCAGCAGCCACCCAGGGAACTATGGCTACACCTTC. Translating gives CASSHPGNYGYTF.

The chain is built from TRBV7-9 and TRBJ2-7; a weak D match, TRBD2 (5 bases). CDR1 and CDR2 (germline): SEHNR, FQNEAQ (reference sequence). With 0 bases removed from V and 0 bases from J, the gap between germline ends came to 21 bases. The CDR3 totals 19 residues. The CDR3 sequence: CASSLALVGGALSSYEQYF. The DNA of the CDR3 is TGTGCCAGCAGCTTAGCACTGGTAGGAGGTGCCCTTAGCTCCTACGAGCAGTACTTC.

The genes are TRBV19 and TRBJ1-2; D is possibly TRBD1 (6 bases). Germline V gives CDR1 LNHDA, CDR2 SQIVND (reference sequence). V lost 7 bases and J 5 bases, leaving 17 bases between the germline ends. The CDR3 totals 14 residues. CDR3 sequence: CASTWGRAGYGYTF. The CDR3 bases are TGTGCCAGTACATGGGGGCGCGCTGGATATGGCTACACCTTC.

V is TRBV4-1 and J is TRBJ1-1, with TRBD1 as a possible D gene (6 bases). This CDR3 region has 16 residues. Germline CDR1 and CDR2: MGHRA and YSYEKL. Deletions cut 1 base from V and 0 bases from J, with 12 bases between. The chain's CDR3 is CASSQATGTLNTEAFF. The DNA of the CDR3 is TGCGCCAGCAGCCAAGCTACCGGGACATTGAACACTGAAGCTTTCTTT.

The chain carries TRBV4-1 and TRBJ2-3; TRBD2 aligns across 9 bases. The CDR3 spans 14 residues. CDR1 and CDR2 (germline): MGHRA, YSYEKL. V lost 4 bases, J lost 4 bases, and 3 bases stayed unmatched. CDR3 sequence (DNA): TGCGCCAGCAGCCGACGGACTAGCGCAGATACGCAGTATTTT. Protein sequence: CASSRRTSADTQYF.

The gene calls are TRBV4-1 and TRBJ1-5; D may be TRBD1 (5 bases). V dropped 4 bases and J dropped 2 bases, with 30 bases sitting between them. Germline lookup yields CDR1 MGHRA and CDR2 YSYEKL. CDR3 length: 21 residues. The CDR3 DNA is TGCGCCAGCAGCCCCCAGGTTCCAAGCCTGCCGGGGGTTGAAGGCAATCAGCCCCAGCATTTT. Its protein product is CASSPQVPSLPGVEGNQPQHF.

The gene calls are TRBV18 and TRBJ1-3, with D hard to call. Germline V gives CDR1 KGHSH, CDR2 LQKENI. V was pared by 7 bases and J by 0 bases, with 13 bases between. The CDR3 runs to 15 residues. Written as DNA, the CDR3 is TGTGCCAGCTGCCCCAGCGAATCCTCTGGAAACACCATATATTTT. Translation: CASCPSESSGNTIYF.

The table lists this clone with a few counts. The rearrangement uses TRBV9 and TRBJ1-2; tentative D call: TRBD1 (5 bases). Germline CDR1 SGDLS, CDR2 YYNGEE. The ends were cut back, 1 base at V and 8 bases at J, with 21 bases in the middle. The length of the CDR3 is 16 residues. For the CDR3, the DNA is TGTGCCAGCAGCGTATCTTATCTGGGGCGGATCGAAGGCTACACCTTC. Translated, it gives CASSVSYLGRIEGYTF.

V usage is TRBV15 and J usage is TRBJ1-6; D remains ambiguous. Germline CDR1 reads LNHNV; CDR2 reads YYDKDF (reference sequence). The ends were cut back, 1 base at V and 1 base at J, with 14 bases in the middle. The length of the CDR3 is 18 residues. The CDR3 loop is CATSRAESRPSYNSPLHF. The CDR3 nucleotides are TGTGCCACCAGCAGAGCGGAGTCGAGACCGTCCTATAATTCACCCCTCCACTTT.

Here the CDR3 DNA reads TGTGCCGCCGGACTTGGGGACATTCAGTACTTC. Translation: CAAGLGDIQYF. The chain uses TRBV10-3 and TRBJ2-4; tentative D call: TRBD2 (5 bases). CDR3 length equals 11 residues. V was shortened by 11 bases and J by 8 bases, with 13 bases between the two germline ends. Germline V gene data show CDR1 as ENHRY and CDR2 as SYGVKD.

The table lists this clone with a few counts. The CDR3 sequence: CASMRPSGLTEAFF. CDR3 DNA: TGTGCCAGCATGCGCCCCTCGGGACTCACTGAAGCTTTCTTT. The chain joins TRBV7-9 to TRBJ1-1; possibly TRBD1 for D (5 bases). The CDR3 has 14 amino acids. Germline V lookup: CDR1 SEHNR, CDR2 FQNEAQ (reference sequence). V was cut by 7 bases and J by 4 bases, with 16 bases left in between.

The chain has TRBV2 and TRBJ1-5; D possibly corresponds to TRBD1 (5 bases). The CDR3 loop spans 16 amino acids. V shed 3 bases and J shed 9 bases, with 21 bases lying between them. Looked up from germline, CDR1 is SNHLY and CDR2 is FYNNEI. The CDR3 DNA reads TGTGCCAGCAGTGATCCCAGCACGGATCACAGGCGGCCCCAGCATTTT. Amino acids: CASSDPSTDHRRPQHF.

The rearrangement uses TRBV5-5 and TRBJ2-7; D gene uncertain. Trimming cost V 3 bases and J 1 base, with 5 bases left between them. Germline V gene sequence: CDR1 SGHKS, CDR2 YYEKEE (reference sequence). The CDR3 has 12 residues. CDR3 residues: CASSSVSYEQYF. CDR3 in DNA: TGTGCCAGCAGCTCGGTATCCTACGAGCAGTACTTC.